These 32 T cell receptor beta chains originate from one sample sequenced in a study of shared clonotypes between healthy human individuals. Using immunoSEQ multiplex PCR, the repertoire was profiled, and TCRdb retains in-frame clones only, with some absent. The data hold roughly 2 million clones, with roughly 95% observed a single time. The specimen was naive CD4+ T cells sorted from blood. Sample subset: CD45RA+ positively selected. These TCRs come from a man aged 18 to 30 in good health.

This chain links TRBV4-1 with TRBJ2-2, with a weak D call TRBD1 (6 bases). The germline V gene encodes CDR1 MGHRA and CDR2 YSYEKL. V was cut by 1 base and J by 9 bases, with 18 bases left in between. The CDR3 consists of 16 residues. CDR3 region: CASSQVRQEPHRELFF. CDR3 sequence (DNA): TGCGCCAGCAGCCAAGTGAGACAGGAGCCTCACAGGGAGCTGTTTTTT.

The chain joins TRBV5-1 to TRBJ1-1; the D is unclear. The CDR3 runs 15 residues. Germline loops: CDR1 SGHRS, CDR2 YFSETQ. V lost 1 base and J lost 1, with 11 bases in between. As DNA, the CDR3 is TGCGCCAGCAGCTTGAACGCTAATCCGAACACTGAAGCTTTCTTT. It translates to CASSLNANPNTEAFF.

This chain joins TRBV6-5 and TRBJ2-7; maybe TRBD1 (6 bases). This CDR3 spans 13 amino acids. Germline values: CDR1 MNHEY, CDR2 SVGAGI. The germline V and J ends were trimmed by 6 bases and 3 bases, with 12 bases remaining between them. The CDR3 nucleotides read TGTGCCAGCAGCCGTGACAGGTTCTACGAGCAGTACTTC. It is translated as CASSRDRFYEQYF.

This chain connects TRBV30 to TRBJ2-3; TRBD2 is a possible D gene (5 bases). V lost 1 base to trimming and J lost 2 bases, with 13 bases between them. CDR1 and CDR2 (germline): GTSNPN, SVGIG (reference sequence). The CDR3 spans 15 residues. CDR3 nucleotides: TGTGCCTGGAGTGCCTCGAGAGGACTCACAGATACGCAGTATTTT. Translating it yields CAWSASRGLTDTQYF.

The genes are TRBV5-1 and TRBJ2-5; TRBD2 matches 10 bases. V was pared by 4 bases and J by 3 bases, with 6 bases of the junction left unmatched. The germline CDR1 and CDR2 sequences are SGHRS and YFSETQ. The CDR3 is 15 residues long. As DNA, the CDR3 is TGCGCCAGCAGCCACGGACTAGCGGCCAAAGAGACCCAGTACTTC. This sequence encodes CASSHGLAAKETQYF.

The chain uses TRBV15 and TRBJ2-7; no clear D gene. The CDR3 loop spans 13 amino acids. Germline assignment: CDR1 LNHNV and CDR2 YYDKDF (reference sequence). Trimming removed 1 base from V and 3 bases from J, with 7 bases in between. CDR3 coding DNA: TGTGCCACCAGCAGAGGGCTCTTCTACGAGCAGTACTTC. Its translation is CATSRGLFYEQYF.

In its sample, this clone was seen once. Here the CDR3 reads CASSLQGRYTEAFF. The DNA for the CDR3 is TGTGCCAGCAGTTTGCAGGGCCGGTACACTGAAGCTTTCTTT. The chain carries TRBV27 and TRBJ1-1; weak D call: TRBD1 (5 bases). V shed 3 bases and J shed 3 bases, with 11 bases lying between them. Germline V gives CDR1 MNHEY, CDR2 SMNVEV (reference sequence). The CDR3 runs to 14 residues.

V gene TRBV5-1 combines with J gene TRBJ2-7; D might be TRBD2 (5 bases). The CDR3 spans 15 residues. The V and J ends lost 0 bases and 4 bases respectively, with 14 bases between them. The germline V gene encodes CDR1 SGHRS and CDR2 YFSETQ. For the CDR3, the DNA is TGCGCCAGCAGCTTGGCAGCTAGCCGGGGATACGAGCAGTACTTC. Protein sequence: CASSLAASRGYEQYF.

The chain employs TRBV19 and TRBJ2-1, with D possibly called TRBD1 or TRBD2 (7 bases each). V was cut by 4 bases and J by 4 bases, with 17 bases left in between. Germline V gene sequence: CDR1 LNHDA, CDR2 SQIVND (reference sequence). The CDR3 is 16 amino acids. The DNA for the CDR3 is TGTGCCAGTAGTACCAGGGGGACTAAGGGTTACAATGAGCAGTTCTTC. The encoded protein is CASSTRGTKGYNEQFF.

Note on this clone: This sample also contains other DNA sequences that code for the same CDR3. V is TRBV11-2 and J is TRBJ2-2; no clear D gene. The germline CDR1 and CDR2 sequences are SGHAT and FQNNGV. This CDR3 is built from 13 residues. Trimming pared 2 bases from V and 4 bases from J, leaving 5 bases between. The CDR3, as DNA: TGTGCCAGCAGCTTAAGTGGCACCGGGGAGCTGTTTTTT. It is translated as CASSLSGTGELFF.

The gene calls are TRBV6-1 and TRBJ1-5; D not resolved. V shed 2 bases and J shed 7 bases, with 6 bases lying between them. Germline lookup yields CDR1 MNHNS and CDR2 SASEGT. CDR3 length: 12 amino acids. The CDR3 DNA sequence: TGTGCCAGCAGTGAATGGTTGCAGCCCCAGCATTTT. It encodes CASSEWLQPQHF.

The chain carries TRBV19 and TRBJ1-2; TRBD1 agrees at 7 bases. The CDR3 contains 15 residues. Trimming took 4 bases from V and 5 from J; bases not matched to a gene: 10. The germline V gene encodes CDR1 LNHDA and CDR2 SQIVND (reference sequence). This chain's CDR3 is CASSTLNRGGYGYTF. In DNA form, the CDR3 reads TGTGCCAGTAGTACGCTCAACAGGGGCGGTTATGGCTACACCTTC.

V usage is TRBV9 and J usage is TRBJ2-2; the match to TRBD1 covers 8 bases. This CDR3 has 15 amino acids. Unmatched junction bases numbered 2, after V lost 0 bases and J lost 4 bases. CDR1 and CDR2 (germline): SGDLS, YYNGEE. The chain's CDR3 is CASSVGDRGTGELFF. Here the CDR3 DNA reads TGTGCCAGCAGCGTAGGAGACAGGGGCACCGGGGAGCTGTTTTTT.

The chain carries TRBV6-5 and TRBJ1-5; D is possibly TRBD1 (5 bases). Germline loops: CDR1 MNHEY, CDR2 SVGAGI. This CDR3 spans 15 amino acids. V gave up 5 bases and J gave up 6 bases, with 17 bases separating them. For the CDR3, the DNA is TGTGCCAGCAGTCCCCTCGGACAAGCTCGTCAGCCCCAGCATTTT. Amino acid sequence: CASSPLGQARQPQHF.

This clone has a single count. The chain recombines TRBV6-1 with TRBJ1-4; unclear D gene. The germline CDR1 and CDR2 sequences are MNHNS and SASEGT. The V end was cut by 7 bases, the J end by 0 bases, with 12 bases between. The CDR3 covers 15 residues. Here the CDR3 DNA reads TGTGCCAGCACGGCAAGAGGAGCAACTAATGAAAAACTGTTTTTT. As protein: CASTARGATNEKLFF.

This chain connects TRBV6-1 to TRBJ1-3; weak D call: TRBD1 (6 bases). Trimming took 6 bases from V and 0 from J, leaving 12 bases between them. The CDR3 loop spans 15 amino acids. CDR1 and CDR2 (germline): MNHNS, SASEGT. CDR3 in amino acids: CASRRTGNSGNTIYF. The CDR3, as DNA: TGTGCCAGCAGACGTACAGGGAACTCTGGAAACACCATATATTTT.

V and J are TRBV2 and TRBJ1-3; 7 bases fit TRBD1. The CDR3 runs to 18 residues. The junction had 19 bases not matched to a gene; V was cut back by 3 bases and J by 8 bases. Looked up from germline, CDR1 is SNHLY and CDR2 is FYNNEI. The CDR3 spells CASSEVGHPKTGRDTIYF. For the CDR3, the DNA is TGTGCCAGCAGTGAGGTCGGACACCCTAAGACAGGGCGGGACACCATATATTTT.

Here the CDR3 DNA reads TGTGCCAGCAGTCGACACATAAGTAATGAAAAACTGTTTTTT. It is translated as CASSRHISNEKLFF. This chain joins TRBV2 and TRBJ1-4; D is unresolved. The germline CDR1 and CDR2 sequences are SNHLY and FYNNEI. V lost 5 bases and J 4 bases, leaving 11 bases between the germline ends. The CDR3 is 14 amino acids. Filled out from reference TRBV2 and TRBJ1-4, the complete variable domain reads EPEVTQTPSHQVTQMGQEVILRCVPISNHLYFYWYRQILGQKVEFLVSFYNNEISEKSEIFDDQFSVERPDGSNFTLKIRSTKLEDSAMYFCASSRHISNEKLFFGSGTQLSVL.

The chain couples TRBV25-1 to TRBJ1-1, with D uncertain. This CDR3 has 12 residues. Germline V CDR1 and CDR2: MGHDK, SYGVNS. V was pared by 6 bases and J by 3 bases, with 8 bases between. The CDR3 region is CASRRRDTEAFF. CDR3 sequence (DNA): TGTGCCAGCAGGAGAAGGGACACTGAAGCTTTCTTT.

This chain joins TRBV11-2 and TRBJ2-1; 8 positions match TRBD2. V was pared by 5 bases and J by 12 bases, with 12 bases of the junction left unmatched. The CDR3 loop spans 14 amino acids. Germline loops: CDR1 SGHAT, CDR2 FQNNGV. The CDR3 protein is CASSALGGTSGQFF. The CDR3 region has the DNA TGTGCCAGCAGCGCTCTGGGGGGTACTAGCGGGCAGTTCTTC. The full variable domain, completed using reference TRBV11-2 and TRBJ2-1, is EAGVAQSPRYKIIEKRQSVAFWCNPISGHATLYWYQQILGQGPKLLIQFQNNGVVDDSQLPKDRFSAERLKGVDSTLKIQPAKLEDSAVYLCASSALGGTSGQFFGPGTRLTVL.

The rearrangement joins TRBV5-1 to TRBJ1-2, with D perhaps matching TRBD1 (5 bases). The ends were cut back, 3 bases at V and 4 bases at J, with 10 bases in the middle. The germline CDR1 and CDR2 sequences are SGHRS and YFSETQ. The CDR3 is 13 amino acids. In DNA, the CDR3 is TGCGCCAGCAGCTCCAGGGTCTTCTATGGCTACACCTTC. It translates to CASSSRVFYGYTF.

The count of this clone is one. The chain employs TRBV19 and TRBJ1-6, with D unclear. Trimming took off 6 bases at V and 2 bases at J, with 11 bases between the two ends. Germline V gene lookup returns CDR1 LNHDA and CDR2 SQIVND (reference sequence). The CDR3 length is 15 residues. The CDR3 DNA is TGTGCCAGTAGCGAGGGATACACCTATAATTCACCCCTCCACTTT. Its protein is CASSEGYTYNSPLHF.

The chain couples TRBV6-1 to TRBJ1-5; D possibly corresponds to TRBD1 (5 bases). Per the germline V gene, CDR1 is MNHNS and CDR2 is SASEGT. CDR3 length: 15 residues. Trimming shortened V by 5 bases and J by 5 bases, and 16 bases separated the two germline ends. In DNA, the CDR3 is TGTGCCAGCAGTTCCGGAAGGGCGGGGGATCAGCCCCAGCATTTT. Its translation: CASSSGRAGDQPQHF.

V and J are TRBV7-9 and TRBJ2-1; the D gene is possibly TRBD2 (6 bases). V shed 2 bases and J shed 7 bases, with 12 bases lying between them. Germline values: CDR1 SEHNR, CDR2 FQNEAQ (reference sequence). The CDR3 has 14 residues. The CDR3 region is CASSLKGGRNEQFF. CDR3 sequence (DNA): TGTGCCAGCAGCTTAAAAGGAGGGAGGAATGAGCAGTTCTTC.

The chain couples TRBV7-9 to TRBJ2-5, with D perhaps TRBD1 or TRBD2 (5 bases each). This CDR3 comprises 16 residues. From germline, CDR1 is SEHNR and CDR2 FQNEAQ (reference sequence). Trimming removed 3 bases from V and 5 bases from J, with 19 bases in between. The CDR3 DNA is TGTGCCAGCAGCTTGGGGACCGGGTCCAAAGAGGAGACCCAGTACTTC. This encodes CASSLGTGSKEETQYF.

The chain couples TRBV6-6 to TRBJ2-2, with D tentatively TRBD2 (5 bases). V lost 0 bases, J lost 7 bases, and 12 bases lay in between. Germline loops: CDR1 MNHNY, CDR2 SVGAGI (reference sequence). The CDR3 is 15 amino acids. CDR3 sequence: CASSYSGRAGGELFF. Written as DNA, the CDR3 is TGTGCCAGCAGTTACTCCGGACGGGCGGGCGGGGAGCTGTTTTTT.

This chain connects TRBV27 to TRBJ1-1; D remains ambiguous. The CDR3 is 14 amino acids. Germline V gene data show CDR1 as MNHEY and CDR2 as SMNVEV (reference sequence). The V end lost 5 bases, the J end lost 0 bases, and 10 bases lay between the germline ends. CDR3 amino acids: CASSHPQMNTEAFF. The CDR3 DNA follows: TGTGCCAGCAGTCACCCCCAGATGAACACTGAAGCTTTCTTT.

This clone was observed a single time. J is TRBJ2-5 and V is TRBV11-2; D might be TRBD2 (5 bases). Looked up from germline, CDR1 is SGHAT and CDR2 is FQNNGV. The CDR3 contains 16 residues. Trimming removed 4 bases from V and 5 bases from J, with 20 bases in between. The CDR3 nucleotides are TGTGCCAGCAGCTCAAGATACCCGGGGTCGGGTGAGACCCAGTACTTC. It specifies CASSSRYPGSGETQYF.

Points on this clone: Other DNA sequences in the same sample also yield this CDR3. The J gene is TRBJ2-5, the V gene TRBV30, with a possible D match to TRBD2 (6 bases). Germline CDR1 reads GTSNPN; CDR2 reads SVGIG (reference sequence). The CDR3 spans 13 residues. V was pared by 4 bases and J by 2 bases, with 11 bases between. In DNA, the CDR3 is TGTGCCTGGACTGGTGGGAGGCAAGAGACCCAGTACTTC. It codes for CAWTGGRQETQYF.

The chain has TRBV6-1 and TRBJ1-5; 10 nucleotides line up with TRBD1. Germline CDR1 reads MNHNS; CDR2 reads SASEGT. V was clipped by 6 bases and J by 11 bases; unmatched bases: 13. The CDR3 is 15 amino acids. The CDR3: CASSEQPGQGFTQHF. The CDR3 DNA reads as TGTGCCAGCAGCGAGCAGCCGGGACAGGGGTTCACCCAGCATTTT.

The J gene is TRBJ2-7, the V gene TRBV10-3, with D possibly matching TRBD2 (6 bases). In germline, CDR1 is ENHRY, CDR2 SYGVKD. This CDR3 is 14 amino acids long. Trimming cost V 8 bases and J 2 bases, with 16 bases left between them. The CDR3 bases are TGTGCCATCGCGGCGGCGGGCGGGACCTACGAGCAGTACTTC. Translation: CAIAAAGGTYEQYF.

The rearrangement uses TRBV5-6 and TRBJ1-1; D unclear. The germline V and J ends were trimmed by 4 bases and 4 bases, with 17 bases remaining between them. Per germline, CDR1 SGHDT and CDR2 YYEEEE. The CDR3 length is 15 residues. The CDR3 nucleotides read TGTGCCAGCAGCCAACCTCGGGGTATAGGCACTGAAGCTTTCTTT. Translation gives CASSQPRGIGTEAFF.